This TCR beta chain was retrieved from a study of blood T cell repertoires in COVID-19 (dated by TCRdb to about 2020). Concerning the study at large: Samples from collaborators originated in the United States, Italy and Spain and spanned both the acute and convalescent phases of COVID-19. Where available, HLA class I and class II types were obtained from metadata supplied by the sample provider rather than from assay-based typing. The samples were drawn from the first 160 participants of the ongoing ImmuneRACE study and from 1,254 subjects provided by 6 global collaborators. The prospective study material was composed of cDNA or gDNA derived from T cells, B-cell-depleted T cells, or PBMCs. A freely available public database, intended as a resource for researchers studying the immune response to SARS-CoV-2, is where the repertoires were released. Subjects who had been exposed to COVID-19, were actively infected with it, or had recovered from it provided the deeply sampled blood TCRbeta repertoires that made up the dataset. The sample metadata nearly always contained a de-identified subject ID, COVID-19 status, age in years and sex. Results the study describes overall, beyond this receptor: The quantity of clinical and demographic metadata differed by source and by participant and was supplied without curation.

Trimming takes 3 bases off V and 7 bases off J; junction bases not matched to a gene: 8. The CDR3 goes from the cysteine to the phenylalanine over 15 residues. Only the CDR3 DNA is retained, 45 bases long and in frame from the first base. The germline V gene provides CDR1 SGHVS and CDR2 FNYEAQ. Each collaborating institution followed its own protocols to collect whole blood in K2EDTA tubes. For TCRbeta analysis, collaborators shipped samples as frozen whole blood, isolated PBMCs, or DNA extracted from either of those sample types. Turning to this clone: Its binding antigen is unknown. The record has no base qualities; no much larger clone is one base away.

TCRbeta CDR3 regions were amplified from genomic DNA using the immunoSEQ Assay, a bias-controlled multiplex PCR. In the source study's methods: Within the assay, amplification of reference gene primers was used to estimate how many nucleated cells each sample contained. Sequence reads were collapsed and filtered to measure the absolute abundance of every unique TCRbeta CDR3 rearrangement. Productive Simpson clonality was computed per sample as the square root of Simpson's diversity index over productive rearrangements. TCRdb holds this immuneACCESS table with in-frame rearrangements only. Some clones are missing; in checked studies, unresolved V genes explain under half, and the rest has no known cause. V, J and clone size were drawn from that table, and D and trimming were deduced from the DNA. For this sample there are just over 95,000 clones; over 80% appear just once. The biggest ten clones account for about 20% of the sample.

The sequence was collected from a man older than 75 with acute or convalescent COVID-19. Material: peripheral blood. The V gene is TRBV7-6 and the J gene is TRBJ1-2; the central 10 bases match TRBD1. The bases read TGTGCCAGCAGCTTTATGACAGGGGGCTTTCTTGGCTACACCTTC. Its translation reads: CASSFMTGGFLGYTF.